The rows below give T cell receptor beta chains drawn from one sample of a study of T-cell reconstitution after alpha-beta-depleted transplantation in children. TCRdb reprocessed the PCR reads with MiXCR, giving one entry per CDR3 protein. Of 75,000 to 100,000 distinct CDR3 sequences listed, approximately 8.4% are singletons. Sequenced material: PBMCs from the stem cell graft donor, taken from the stem cell graft. The source is a human donor who donated a stem cell graft to a child with congenital amegakaryocytic thrombocytopenia. Both conserved end residues are part of each CDR3. A D gene is named only where the DNA matches it firmly. Some rows mark clone size as missing; the rest say once, few, many or name a class of expanded clone.

TRBJ2-2,.,TRBV3-1,few,TGTGCCAGCAGCCAAACCACCGGGGAGCTGTTTTTT,CASSQTTGELFF
TRBJ1-6,TRBD1,TRBV4-1,many,TGCGCCAGCAGCCAATTAACCGGGACAGGGTTTGATTCACCCCTCCACTTT,CASSQLTGTGFDSPLHF
TRBJ1-1,TRBD1,TRBV18,few,TGTGCCAGCTCACCCGGGACAGCGGGCTGGGCTTTCTTT,CASSPGTAGWAFF
TRBJ1-1,.,TRBV2,many,TGTGCCAGCAGAAGACAGAGTGAAGCTTTCTTT,CASRRQSEAFF
TRBJ2-1,.,TRBV5-1,many,TGCGCCAGCAGCGGAGCCCCGAGCTCCTACAATGAGCAGTTCTTC,CASSGAPSSYNEQFF
TRBJ2-2,TRBD2,TRBV6-5,.,TGTGCCAGCAGGCGACTAGCGGGGGAGGGCACCGGGGAGCTGTTTTTT,CASRRLAGEGTGELFF
TRBJ1-5,.,TRBV20-1,.,TGCAGTGCTAGAGGGGGTAGCAGAGCAGCAGGGCAGCCCCAGCATTTT,CSARGGSRAAGQPQHF
TRBJ2-2,TRBD2,TRBV6-5,many,TGTGCCAGCAGTTACTCGGGGACTAGCCCAGCGAACACCGGGGAGCTGTTTTTT,CASSYSGTSPANTGELFF
TRBJ1-4,.,TRBV7-9,.,TGTGCCAGCAGCTTAATGGGGTCTATTGAAAAACTGTTTTTT,CASSLMGSIEKLFF
TRBJ2-1,.,TRBV7-3,few,TGTGCCAGCAGCTTAACGGTGGTAGCGATCGACAATGAGCAGTTCTTC,CASSLTVVAIDNEQFF
TRBJ2-6,.,TRBV19,.,TGTGCCAGCAGGGTAAAGGGGGCCAACGTCCTGACTTTC,CASRVKGANVLTF
TRBJ2-2,.,TRBV5-1,many,TGCGCCAGCAGCTTGGTCCTAGCGTTCGGCGGGGAGCTGTTTTTT,CASSLVLAFGGELFF
TRBJ2-7,.,TRBV5-1,.,TGCGCCAGCAGCTTGGCCTCGGAGGCCCTGGAGCAGTACTTC,CASSLASEALEQYF
TRBJ2-3,TRBD1,TRBV5-6,many,TGTGCCAGCACCTCGGGGACAGGGAGCACAGATACGCAGTATTTT,CASTSGTGSTDTQYF
TRBJ2-7,.,TRBV5-1,many,TGCGCCAGTAAGTCGGACGTCGTCTCCTACGAGCAGTACTTC,CASKSDVVSYEQYF
TRBJ1-1,.,TRBV27,many,TGTGCCAGCAGCCACGGTCAGGGGACTGAAGCTTTCTTT,CASSHGQGTEAFF
TRBJ1-1,.,TRBV20-1,.,TGCAGTGCTGGGATGGGGTGGTACACTGAAGCTTTCTTT,CSAGMGWYTEAFF
TRBJ1-1,.,TRBV20-1,many,TGCAGTGCCAAGCGATCCGGGACCCTCAACACTGAAGCTTTCTTT,CSAKRSGTLNTEAFF
TRBJ2-1,.,TRBV5-6,many,TGTGCCAGCAGCCTTATCGACAGATTCGACTACAATGAGCAGTTCTTC,CASSLIDRFDYNEQFF
TRBJ2-2,.,TRBV9,many,TGTGCCAGCAGAGAGGATGATGGCGGGGAGCTGTTTTTT,CASREDDGGELFF
TRBJ2-1,.,TRBV7-2,many,TGTGCCAGCAGCTTCGGCCAGCCAGGGAACAATGAGCAGTTCTTC,CASSFGQPGNNEQFF
TRBJ1-6,.,TRBV4-1,many,TGTGCCAGCAGCTTGACGGGGAATTCACCCCTCCACTTT,CASSLTGNSPLHF
TRBJ1-5,.,TRBV12-3/TRBV12-4,many,TGTGCCAGCAGTTCGGGCAATCAGCCCCAGCATTTT,CASSSGNQPQHF
TRBJ2-3,TRBD2,TRBV20-1,.,TGCAGTGCTCCTACTAGCGGGAGTGAAATTTTACGAGATACGCAGTATTTT,CSAPTSGSEILRDTQYF
TRBJ2-7,.,TRBV19,many,TGTGCCAGTAGTATCCAGGGTGACGAGCAGTACTTC,CASSIQGDEQYF
TRBJ2-3,TRBD2,TRBV28,many,TGTGCCAGCAGTTCCACCTCTTGGACTAGCGGGATCGAAGATACGCAGTATTTT,CASSSTSWTSGIEDTQYF
TRBJ2-3,TRBD1,TRBV12-3/TRBV12-4,many,TGTGCCAGCAAAACTCCAGGGGGCTGGCCAGATACGCAGTATTTT,CASKTPGGWPDTQYF
TRBJ2-3,.,TRBV10-3,.,TGTGCCATCAGATCCGGGGCCGAAGGAGATACGCAGTATTTT,CAIRSGAEGDTQYF
TRBJ2-3,.,TRBV11-3,.,TGTGCCAGCAGCCGTGGGGGGTGGCGAAATACGCAGTATTTT,CASSRGGWRNTQYF
TRBJ1-5,.,TRBV19,many,TGTGCCAGTAGATCCCAGGGGCGCAATCAGCCCCAGCATTTT,CASRSQGRNQPQHF
TRBJ2-7,.,TRBV20-1,many,TGCAGTGCTAGAGTAGCTGGGAGGCACGAGCAGTACTTC,CSARVAGRHEQYF
TRBJ2-5,.,TRBV3-1,many,TGTGCCAGCAGCCCTTCGGACGGCCAAGAGACCCAGTACTTC,CASSPSDGQETQYF
TRBJ1-2,.,TRBV2,many,TGTGCCAGCAGACTCGACAGCGCTAACTATGGCTACACCTTC,CASRLDSANYGYTF
TRBJ1-1,TRBD1,TRBV11-2,many,TGTGCCAGCAGCCCCCACAGGGGAGACACTGAAGCTTTCTTT,CASSPHRGDTEAFF
TRBJ2-7,TRBD2,TRBV20-1,many,TGCAGTGCTAGAGATCCGCTAGCGGGAGTAACAAGCGAGCAGTACTTC,CSARDPLAGVTSEQYF
TRBJ2-3,TRBD1,TRBV7-9,many,TGTGCCAGCAGCTATGACAGGGGTCTAACAGATACGCAGTATTTT,CASSYDRGLTDTQYF
TRBJ1-4,TRBD1,TRBV20-1,.,TGCAGTGCTAGCGTCGGACAGGCTGAAAAACTGTTTTTT,CSASVGQAEKLFF
TRBJ1-1,.,TRBV5-1,.,TGCGCCAGTACGGGGGGGAACACTGAAGCTTTCTTT,CASTGGNTEAFF
TRBJ2-1,.,TRBV29-1,many,TGCAGCGTTGAAGATGTTACGGCAGCCCTTTACAATGAGCAGTTCTTC,CSVEDVTAALYNEQFF
TRBJ2-7,.,TRBV5-6,once,TGTGCCAGCAGCTTCTGGGGCACTTCCTACGACCAGTACTTC,CASSFWGTSYDQYF
TRBJ1-1,.,TRBV11-2,.,TGTGCCAGCAGCTTACAGTTAGCGAACACTGAAGCTTTCTTC,CASSLQLANTEAFF
TRBJ2-3,.,TRBV28,many,TGTGCCAGCAGTTCCCGTAGAAACCCGATCACAGATACGCAGTATTTT,CASSSRRNPITDTQYF
TRBJ1-3,.,TRBV5-5,.,TGTGCCAGCAGCTTATTAAAAAACGGAAACACCATATATTTT,CASSLLKNGNTIYF
TRBJ2-1,.,TRBV7-9,.,TGTGCCAGCAGCTTACCCCCCAATGAGCAGTTCTTC,CASSLPPNEQFF
TRBJ2-3,.,TRBV6-5,many,TGTGCCAGCAGTTACCTCGGGACTAGCACAGATACGCAGTATTTT,CASSYLGTSTDTQYF
TRBJ2-1,.,TRBV5-1,.,TGCGCCAGCAGCTTGGCCGGGAACCTGGATCGGTTCTTC,CASSLAGNLDRFF
TRBJ1-5,.,TRBV20-1,many,TGCAGTGCCGGCGTTGGGGGATGGGGCGATAGCAATCAGCCCCAGCATTTT,CSAGVGGWGDSNQPQHF
TRBJ2-1,.,TRBV5-1,few,TGCGCCAGCAGCTTAAGGACAGCAAGCTCCTACAATGAGCAGTTCTTC,CASSLRTASSYNEQFF
TRBJ1-1,.,TRBV19,many,TGTGCCAGTAGTATCCAGGACGGGATGAACACTGAAGCTTTCTTT,CASSIQDGMNTEAFF
TRBJ2-7,TRBD2,TRBV3-1,many,TGTGCCAGCAGCCAACGGTTTCTAGCGGGAGGGCGCGAGCAGTACTTC,CASSQRFLAGGREQYF
TRBJ1-2,.,TRBV20-1,many,TGCAGTGCTACAGGGTCTATTCCTGCTGGCTACACCTTC,CSATGSIPAGYTF
TRBJ2-7,TRBD2,TRBV7-6,many,TGTGCCAGCAGCTTAGCGAGAGTAGCGGGAGATCAATACTACGAGCAGTACTTC,CASSLARVAGDQYYEQYF
TRBJ2-3,.,TRBV5-6,many,TGTGCCAGCAGCTTGGTCTCCCAGGATCGAATCTATTTT,CASSLVSQDRIYF
TRBJ2-5,.,TRBV15,many,TGTGCCACCAGCAGGGCTACAGGTCAAGAGACCCAGTACTTC,CATSRATGQETQYF
TRBJ2-5,.,TRBV5-1,many,TGCGCCAGCAGCTTGGATCCCTACCAAGAGACCCAGTACTTC,CASSLDPYQETQYF
TRBJ1-3,.,TRBV12-3/TRBV12-4,many,TGTGCCAGCAGTTTGGGGACTTCTGGAAACACCATATATTTT,CASSLGTSGNTIYF
TRBJ2-7,TRBD1,TRBV20-1,many,TGCAGTGCTAGAGCTGTCGGGACAGGGGGGAACGAGCAGTACTTC,CSARAVGTGGNEQYF